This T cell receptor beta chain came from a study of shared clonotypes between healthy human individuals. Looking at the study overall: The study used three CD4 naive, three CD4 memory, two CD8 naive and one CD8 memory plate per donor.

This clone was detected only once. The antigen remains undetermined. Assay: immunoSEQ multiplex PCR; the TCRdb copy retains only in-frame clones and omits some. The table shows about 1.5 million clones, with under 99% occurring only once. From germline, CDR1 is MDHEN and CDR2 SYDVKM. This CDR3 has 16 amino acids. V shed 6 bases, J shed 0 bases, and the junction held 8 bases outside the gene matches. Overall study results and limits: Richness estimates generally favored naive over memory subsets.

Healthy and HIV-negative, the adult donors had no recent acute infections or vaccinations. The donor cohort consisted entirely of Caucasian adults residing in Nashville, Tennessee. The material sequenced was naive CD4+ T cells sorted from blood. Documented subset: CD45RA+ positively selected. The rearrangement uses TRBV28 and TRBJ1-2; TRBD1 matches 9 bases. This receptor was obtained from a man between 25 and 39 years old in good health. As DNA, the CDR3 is TGTGCCAGCAGCAGGACAGGGGACCCGTCTAACTATGGCTACACCTTC. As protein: CASSRTGDPSNYGYTF.